One sample yielded the 17 T cell receptor beta chains listed below, sequenced in a study of radiotherapy plus CTLA-4 blockade in lung cancer. The repertoire was sequenced with immunoSEQ multiplex PCR; TCRdb's copy has only in-frame clones and lacks some. The sample includes fewer than 50,000 clones, approximately 86% seen only once; the top ten take 22%. The source material was peripheral blood, sampled from a patient treated with radiotherapy plus ipilimumab. The receptors come from a human donor with non-small cell lung cancer whose response to radiotherapy plus ipilimumab could not be evaluated.

The chain uses TRBV28 and TRBJ1-2; 7 bases fit TRBD1. The CDR3 covers 14 residues. V dropped 3 bases and J dropped 4; count of bases not matched to a gene: 5. Germline V gene data show CDR1 as MDHEN and CDR2 as SYDVKM. CDR3: CASSFGAGGYGYTF. The CDR3 DNA sequence: TGTGCCAGCAGTTTTGGGGCAGGGGGCTATGGCTACACCTTC.

The CDR3 region is CASSIESTGFHGYTF. As DNA, the CDR3 is TGTGCCAGTAGTATAGAGTCCACAGGCTTTCATGGCTACACCTTC. This rearrangement joins TRBV19 to TRBJ1-2; possible D gene TRBD1, 5 bases. Germline V gene sequence: CDR1 LNHDA, CDR2 SQIVND (reference sequence). Between the trimmed V and J ends, which lost 0 bases and 6 bases, there was a span of 14 bases. This CDR3 is built from 15 residues.

The chain joins TRBV6-6 to TRBJ2-4, with D maybe TRBD1 (6 bases). The germline V and J ends were trimmed by 2 bases and 3 bases, with 14 bases remaining between them. The CDR3 is 16 amino acids. Germline-derived CDR1 and CDR2 are MNHNY and SVGAGI (reference sequence). The CDR3 DNA follows: TGTGCCAGCAGTTACGGCCCCAGGGGAAACAAAAACATTCAGTACTTC. Translation gives CASSYGPRGNKNIQYF.

The chain links TRBV5-1 to TRBJ2-2; 9 bases fit TRBD1. The germline V gene has CDR1 SGHRS and CDR2 YFSETQ. The V segment lost 4 bases and the J segment 5 bases; nucleotides outside the gene matches: 3. The CDR3 totals 14 residues. This CDR3 reads CASSDRGYTGELFF. The CDR3 DNA follows: TGCGCCAGCAGCGACAGGGGGTATACCGGGGAGCTGTTTTTT. The variable domain in full, completed from reference TRBV5-1 and TRBJ2-2, reads KAGVTQTPRYLIKTRGQQVTLSCSPISGHRSVSWYQQTPGQGLQFLFEYFSETQRNKGNFPGRFSGRQFSNSRSEMNVSTLELGDSALYLCASSDRGYTGELFFGEGSRLTVL.

Only a few counts were recorded for this clone. Here the CDR3 reads CASSFGQQETQYF. CDR3 DNA: TGTGCCAGCAGCTTCGGACAACAAGAGACCCAGTACTTC. The chain uses TRBV5-4 and TRBJ2-5; the D gene is possibly TRBD1 (5 bases). CDR1 SGHNT and CDR2 YYREEE come from the germline V gene (reference sequence). The germline V and J ends were trimmed by 2 bases and 2 bases, with 7 bases remaining between them. The CDR3 is 13 amino acids. Full variable domain (missing parts from reference TRBV5-4 and TRBJ2-5): ETGVTQSPTHLIKTRGQQVTLRCSSQSGHNTVSWYQQALGQGPQFIFQYYREEENGRGNFPPRFSGLQFPNYSSELNVNALELDDSALYLCASSFGQQETQYFGPGTRLLVL.

The chain couples TRBV7-9 to TRBJ2-2; D is unclear. The germline CDR1 and CDR2 sequences are SEHNR and FQNEAQ (reference sequence). V was pared by 1 base and J by 6 bases, with 9 bases between. This CDR3 region has 14 residues. CDR3 protein: CASSLGSSSGELFF. The CDR3 region has the DNA TGTGCCAGCAGCTTAGGGTCAAGCTCCGGGGAGCTGTTTTTT.

The chain uses TRBV27 and TRBJ2-5; TRBD1 matches at 9 bases. Near its end, the DNA agrees better with TRBJ2-7, so the J call may be wrong. Germline loops: CDR1 MNHEY, CDR2 SMNVEV (reference sequence). The CDR3 length is 18 residues. CDR3 residues: CASSSSRPGQGRSYEQYF. The CDR3 bases are TGTGCCAGCAGTTCCTCAAGACCGGGACAGGGTCGATCCTACGAGCAGTACTTC.

This clone was counted once. The chain recombines TRBV7-2 with TRBJ2-7; TRBD1 matches at 10 bases. V was pared by 5 bases and J by 2 bases, with 12 bases of the junction left unmatched. There are 17 residues in the CDR3. Germline lookup yields CDR1 SGHTA and CDR2 FQGNSA. CDR3 nucleotides: TGTGCCAGCAGCATGGGACAGGGGTTCCTATCACCCTACGAGCAGTACTTC. As protein: CASSMGQGFLSPYEQYF.

This clone was detected a few times. A read error likely explains this, since a far larger clone differs by one base. This chain links TRBV19 with TRBJ2-7, with D uncertain. Germline V gene sequence: CDR1 LNHDA, CDR2 SQIVND (reference sequence). The CDR3 is 11 residues long. V was clipped by 3 bases and J by 12 bases, with 12 bases between them. The CDR3 sequence: CASSMVTLWYF. The CDR3 nucleotides read TGTGCCAGTAGTATGGTGACACTTTGGTACTTC.

This clone has just a few counts. The chain combines TRBV27 with TRBJ1-3, with D hard to call. Germline V gene lookup returns CDR1 MNHEY and CDR2 SMNVEV (reference sequence). This CDR3 has 14 residues. V lost 4 bases and J lost 0, with 7 bases in between. The CDR3 DNA sequence: TGTGCCAGCAGTTCAGTCCACTCTGGAAACACCATATATTTT. It codes for CASSSVHSGNTIYF.

This clone was observed a handful of times. V is TRBV12-5 and J is TRBJ1-2; a weak D match, TRBD1 (5 bases). Trimming shortened V by 3 bases and J by 4 bases, and 9 bases separated the two germline ends. The CDR3 covers 13 residues. Germline V lookup: CDR1 LGHNT, CDR2 FRNRAP. CDR3 amino acids: CASGFGGIYGYTF. The CDR3, as DNA: TGTGCTAGTGGTTTCGGGGGGATCTATGGCTACACCTTC.

In this sample, this clone turned up a few times. The genes are TRBV4-2 and TRBJ2-7, with D possibly being TRBD2 (6 bases). The CDR3 runs to 15 residues. Germline assignment: CDR1 LGHNA and CDR2 YNFKEQ. Trimming stripped 1 base from V and 4 bases from J, with 14 bases between. The CDR3 is CASSQVGGPTYEQYF. CDR3 sequence (DNA): TGTGCCAGCAGCCAAGTTGGAGGGCCTACGTACGAGCAGTACTTC.

V and J are TRBV4-3 and TRBJ2-3; 7 nucleotides agree with TRBD1. The CDR3 covers 16 residues. The germline CDR1 and CDR2 sequences are LGHNA and YSLEER. J lost 5 bases, V lost 0 bases, and 8 bases had no gene match. CDR3 residues: CASSQESTGWLDTQYF. The CDR3 DNA reads as TGCGCCAGCAGCCAAGAATCGACAGGGTGGCTAGATACGCAGTATTTT.

CDR3 bases: TGTGCCAGCAGCTCCGGACAGGGTGGGCAAGAGACCCAGTACTTC. Translation: CASSSGQGGQETQYF. The V gene is TRBV5-4, the J gene TRBJ2-5, with 8 bases fitting TRBD1. CDR1 SGHNT and CDR2 YYREEE come from the germline V gene (reference sequence). This CDR3 comprises 15 residues. Losses at the gene ends were 3 bases for V and 2 bases for J; bases not matched to a gene: 6.

This clone has a handful of counts. The V and J genes are TRBV9 and TRBJ2-7, with 8 bases aligning to TRBD2. Germline CDR1 is SGDLS and CDR2 is YYNGEE. Germline trimming cut 0 bases from V and 3 bases from J; bases unmatched to any gene: 8. This CDR3 is 16 amino acids long. The CDR3 spells CASSVAPGGVYYEQYF. The CDR3 DNA follows: TGTGCCAGCAGCGTAGCCCCGGGAGGGGTATACTACGAGCAGTACTTC.

The chain uses TRBV5-6 and TRBJ1-2, with 8 bases that match TRBD1. The CDR3 is 13 amino acids. Germline assignment: CDR1 SGHDT and CDR2 YYEEEE. V was clipped by 5 bases and J by 4 bases; unmatched bases: 4. CDR3 loop: CASSWDRSYGYTF. DNA for the CDR3: TGTGCCAGCAGTTGGGACAGGAGCTATGGCTACACCTTC. Full variable domain (outside the CDR3, taken from reference TRBV5-6 and TRBJ1-2): DAGVTQSPTHLIKTRGQQVTLRCSPKSGHDTVSWYQQALGQGPQFIFQYYEEEERQRGNFPDRFSGHQFPNYSSELNVNALLLGDSALYLCASSWDRSYGYTFGSGTRLTVV.

This chain links TRBV2 with TRBJ1-1; D may be TRBD1 (5 bases). This CDR3 has 14 residues. CDR1 is SNHLY, CDR2 FYNNEI, per germline. Trimming stripped 4 bases from V and 0 bases from J, with 9 bases between. The CDR3 is CASSVRGVNTEAFF. CDR3 DNA: TGTGCCAGCAGTGTACGGGGGGTGAACACTGAAGCTTTCTTT. Based on the CDR3 plus reference TRBV2 and TRBJ1-1, the full variable domain is EPEVTQTPSHQVTQMGQEVILRCVPISNHLYFYWYRQILGQKVEFLVSFYNNEISEKSEIFDDQFSVERPDGSNFTLKIRSTKLEDSAMYFCASSVRGVNTEAFFGQGTRLTVV.